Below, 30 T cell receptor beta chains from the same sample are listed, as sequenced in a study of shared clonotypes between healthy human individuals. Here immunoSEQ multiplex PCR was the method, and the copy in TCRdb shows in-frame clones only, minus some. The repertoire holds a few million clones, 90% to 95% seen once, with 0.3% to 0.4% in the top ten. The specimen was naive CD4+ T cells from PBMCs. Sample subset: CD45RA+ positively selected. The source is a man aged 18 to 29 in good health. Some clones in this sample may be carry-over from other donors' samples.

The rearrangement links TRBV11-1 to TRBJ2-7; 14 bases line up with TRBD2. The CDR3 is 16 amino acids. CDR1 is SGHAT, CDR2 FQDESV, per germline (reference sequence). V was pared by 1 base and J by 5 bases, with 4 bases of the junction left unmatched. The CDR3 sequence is CASSLGLAGGEDEQYF. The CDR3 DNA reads TGTGCCAGCAGCTTAGGACTAGCGGGAGGGGAAGACGAGCAGTACTTC. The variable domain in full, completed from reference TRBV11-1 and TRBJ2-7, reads EAEVAQSPRYKITEKSQAVAFWCDPISGHATLYWYRQILGQGPELLVQFQDESVVDDSQLPKDRFSAERLKGVDSTLKIQPAELGDSAMYLCASSLGLAGGEDEQYFGPGTRLTVT.

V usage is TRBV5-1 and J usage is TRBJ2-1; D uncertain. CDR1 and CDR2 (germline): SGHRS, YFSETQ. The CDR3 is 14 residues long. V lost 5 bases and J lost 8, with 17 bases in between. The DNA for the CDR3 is TGCGCCAGCAGAGGAACGACCAGCTATGATGAGCAGTTCTTC. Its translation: CASRGTTSYDEQFF.

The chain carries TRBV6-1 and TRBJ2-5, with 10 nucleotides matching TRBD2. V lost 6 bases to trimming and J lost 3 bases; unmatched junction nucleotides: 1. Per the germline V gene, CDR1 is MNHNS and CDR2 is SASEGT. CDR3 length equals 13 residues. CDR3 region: CASRLAGKETQYF. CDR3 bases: TGTGCCAGCAGACTAGCGGGAAAAGAGACCCAGTACTTC.

CDR3 loop: CASSLGREGLYEQYF. CDR3 in DNA: TGTGCCAGCAGCTTAGGGCGGGAGGGCCTCTACGAGCAGTACTTC. The V call is TRBV7-6, the J call TRBJ2-7, with 9 nucleotides matching TRBD2. The trim removed 1 base at V and 3 bases at J, leaving 4 bases unmatched. Germline V gene sequence: CDR1 SGHVS, CDR2 FNYEAQ. CDR3 length: 15 amino acids.

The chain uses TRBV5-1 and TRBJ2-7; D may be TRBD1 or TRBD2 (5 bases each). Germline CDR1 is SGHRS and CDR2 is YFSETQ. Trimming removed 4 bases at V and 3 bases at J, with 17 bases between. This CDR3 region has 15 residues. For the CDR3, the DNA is TGCGCCAGCAGCCTATCAAGGGACGGCAGCTACGAGCAGTACTTC. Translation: CASSLSRDGSYEQYF.

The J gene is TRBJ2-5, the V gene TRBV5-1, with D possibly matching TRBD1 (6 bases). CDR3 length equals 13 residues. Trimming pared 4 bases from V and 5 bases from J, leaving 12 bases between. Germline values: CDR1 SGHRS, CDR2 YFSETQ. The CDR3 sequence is CASSEPGAETQYF. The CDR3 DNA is TGCGCCAGCAGCGAGCCAGGGGCCGAGACCCAGTACTTC.

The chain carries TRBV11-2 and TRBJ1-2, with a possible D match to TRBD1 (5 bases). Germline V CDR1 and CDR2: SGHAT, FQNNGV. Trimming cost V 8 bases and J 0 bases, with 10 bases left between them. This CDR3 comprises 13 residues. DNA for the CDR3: TGTGCCAGCCGGGGCAGGACTAACTATGGCTACACCTTC. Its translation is CASRGRTNYGYTF.

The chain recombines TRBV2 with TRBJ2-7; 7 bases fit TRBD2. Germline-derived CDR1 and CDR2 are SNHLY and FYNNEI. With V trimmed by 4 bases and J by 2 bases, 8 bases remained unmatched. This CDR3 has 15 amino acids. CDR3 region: CASSVRASGTYEQYF. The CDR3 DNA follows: TGTGCCAGCAGTGTTAGGGCTAGCGGAACCTACGAGCAGTACTTC.

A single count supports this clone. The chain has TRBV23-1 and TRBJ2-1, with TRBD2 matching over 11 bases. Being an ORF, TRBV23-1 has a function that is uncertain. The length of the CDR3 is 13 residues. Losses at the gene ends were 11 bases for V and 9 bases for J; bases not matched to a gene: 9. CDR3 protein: CAPSGRIKIEQFF. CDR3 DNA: TGCGCCCCTAGCGGGAGGATCAAAATTGAGCAGTTCTTC.

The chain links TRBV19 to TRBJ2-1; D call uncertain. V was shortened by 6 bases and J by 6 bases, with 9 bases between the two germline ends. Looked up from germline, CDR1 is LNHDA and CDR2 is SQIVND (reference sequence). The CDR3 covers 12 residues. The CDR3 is CASRARFNEQFF. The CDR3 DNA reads TGTGCCAGTAGGGCTAGGTTCAATGAGCAGTTCTTC.

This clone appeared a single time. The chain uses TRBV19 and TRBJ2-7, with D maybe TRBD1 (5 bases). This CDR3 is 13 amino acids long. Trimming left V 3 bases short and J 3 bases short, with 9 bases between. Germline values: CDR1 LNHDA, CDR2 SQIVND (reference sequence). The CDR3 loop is CASSIDRYYEQYF. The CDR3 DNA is TGTGCCAGTAGTATCGACAGATACTACGAGCAGTACTTC.

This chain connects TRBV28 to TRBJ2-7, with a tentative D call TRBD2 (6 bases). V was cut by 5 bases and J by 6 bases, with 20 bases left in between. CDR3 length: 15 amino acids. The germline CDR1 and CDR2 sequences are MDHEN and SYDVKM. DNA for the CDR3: TGTGCCAGCAGTCAGAATAGGGGAGGACCGGGCGAGCAGTACTTC. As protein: CASSQNRGGPGEQYF.

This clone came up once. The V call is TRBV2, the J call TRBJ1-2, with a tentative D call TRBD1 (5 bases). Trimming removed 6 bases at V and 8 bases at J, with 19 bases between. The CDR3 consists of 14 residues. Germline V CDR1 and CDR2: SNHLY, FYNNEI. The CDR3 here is CASRPGRDGEGYTF. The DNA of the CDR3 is TGTGCCAGCAGACCCGGCAGGGACGGGGAAGGCTACACCTTC.

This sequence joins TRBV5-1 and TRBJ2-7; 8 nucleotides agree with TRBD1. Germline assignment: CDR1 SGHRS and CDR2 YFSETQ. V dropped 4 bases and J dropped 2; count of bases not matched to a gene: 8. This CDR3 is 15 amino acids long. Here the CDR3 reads CASSEVPGQAYEQYF. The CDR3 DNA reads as TGCGCCAGCAGCGAGGTACCGGGACAGGCCTACGAGCAGTACTTC.

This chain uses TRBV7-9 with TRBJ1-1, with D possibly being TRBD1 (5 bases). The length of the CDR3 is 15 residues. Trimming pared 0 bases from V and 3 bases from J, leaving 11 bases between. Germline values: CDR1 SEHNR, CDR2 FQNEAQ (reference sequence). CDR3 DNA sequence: TGTGCCAGCAGCTTAGCGACAGTAGGATACACTGAAGCTTTCTTT. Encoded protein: CASSLATVGYTEAFF.

DNA of the CDR3: TGTGCCAGCAGTAGACGATTGGTGGGGTACGAGCAGTACTTC. Its protein is CASSRRLVGYEQYF. V is TRBV6-5 and J is TRBJ2-7, with D unclear. V gave up 5 bases and J gave up 4 bases, with 15 bases separating them. CDR3 length equals 14 residues. Germline V CDR1 and CDR2: MNHEY, SVGAGI.

CDR3 coding DNA: TGTGCCAGCAGCTTCTTTGGGAGCACAGATACGCAGTATTTT. Its protein product is CASSFFGSTDTQYF. The chain carries TRBV7-2 and TRBJ2-3; D not resolved. CDR3 length: 14 residues. Trimming took off 3 bases at V and 0 bases at J, with 7 bases between the two ends. Germline lookup yields CDR1 SGHTA and CDR2 FQGNSA.

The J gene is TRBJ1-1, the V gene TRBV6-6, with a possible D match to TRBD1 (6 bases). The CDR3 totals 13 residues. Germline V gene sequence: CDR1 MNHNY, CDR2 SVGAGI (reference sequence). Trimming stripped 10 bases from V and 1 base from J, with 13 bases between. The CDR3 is CATNGQSNTEAFF. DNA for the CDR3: TGTGCCACCAACGGACAGTCGAACACTGAAGCTTTCTTT.

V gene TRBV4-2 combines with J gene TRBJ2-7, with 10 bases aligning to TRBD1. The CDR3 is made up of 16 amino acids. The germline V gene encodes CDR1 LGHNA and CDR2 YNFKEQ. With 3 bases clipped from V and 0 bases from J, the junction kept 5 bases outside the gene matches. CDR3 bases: TGTGCCAGCAGCCACCGACAGGGGGCTTACTCCTACGAGCAGTACTTC. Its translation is CASSHRQGAYSYEQYF.

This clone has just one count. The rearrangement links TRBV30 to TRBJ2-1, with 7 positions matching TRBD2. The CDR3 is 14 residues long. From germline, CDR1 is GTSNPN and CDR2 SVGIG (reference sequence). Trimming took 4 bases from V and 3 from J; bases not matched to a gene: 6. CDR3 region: CAWKASGIYNEQFF. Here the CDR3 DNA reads TGTGCCTGGAAGGCCAGCGGGATCTACAATGAGCAGTTCTTC.

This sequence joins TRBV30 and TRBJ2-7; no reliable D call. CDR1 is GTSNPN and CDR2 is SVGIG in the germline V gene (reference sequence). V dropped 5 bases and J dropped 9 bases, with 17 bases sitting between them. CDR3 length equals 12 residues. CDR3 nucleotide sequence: TGTGCCTGGGGGCCGAATGCTTTCGGGCAGTACTTC. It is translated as CAWGPNAFGQYF.

The CDR3 DNA reads TGTGCCACCAGCAGAGATCTCACTAGCGGAAGCTACGAGCAGTACTTC. This codes for CATSRDLTSGSYEQYF. J is TRBJ2-7 and V is TRBV15, with TRBD2 matching over 8 bases. The CDR3 is 16 residues long. Germline CDR1 is LNHNV and CDR2 is YYDKDF (reference sequence). V shed 0 bases and J 3 bases; nucleotides not matched to a gene: 7.

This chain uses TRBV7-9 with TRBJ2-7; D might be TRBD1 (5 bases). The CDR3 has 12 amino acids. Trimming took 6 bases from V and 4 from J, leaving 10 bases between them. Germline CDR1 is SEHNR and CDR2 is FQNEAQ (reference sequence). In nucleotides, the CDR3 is TGTGCCAGCAGATCAGGGTCGTACGAGCAGTACTTC. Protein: CASRSGSYEQYF.

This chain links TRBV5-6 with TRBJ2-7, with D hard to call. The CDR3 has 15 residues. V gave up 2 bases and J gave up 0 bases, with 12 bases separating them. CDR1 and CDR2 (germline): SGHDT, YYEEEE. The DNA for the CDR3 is TGTGCCAGCAGCTTCCAGCTTCATAGCTCCTACGAGCAGTACTTC. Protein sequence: CASSFQLHSSYEQYF. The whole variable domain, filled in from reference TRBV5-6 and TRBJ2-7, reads DAGVTQSPTHLIKTRGQQVTLRCSPKSGHDTVSWYQQALGQGPQFIFQYYEEEERQRGNFPDRFSGHQFPNYSSELNVNALLLGDSALYLCASSFQLHSSYEQYFGPGTRLTVT.

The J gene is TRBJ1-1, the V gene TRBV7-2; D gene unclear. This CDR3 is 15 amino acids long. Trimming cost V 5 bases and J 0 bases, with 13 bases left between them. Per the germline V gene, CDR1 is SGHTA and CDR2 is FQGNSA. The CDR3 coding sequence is TGTGCCAGCAGCCCGCCAGAGGTACTGAACACTGAAGCTTTCTTT. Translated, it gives CASSPPEVLNTEAFF.

CDR3 sequence (DNA): TGTGCCAGCAGTTTGCGAGGGGGATCTGGAAACACCATATATTTT. This codes for CASSLRGGSGNTIYF. The chain has TRBV28 and TRBJ1-3; possibly TRBD1 for D (6 bases). Trimming removed 3 bases at V and 1 base at J, with 10 bases between. CDR1 is MDHEN and CDR2 is SYDVKM in the germline V gene. There are 15 residues in the CDR3.

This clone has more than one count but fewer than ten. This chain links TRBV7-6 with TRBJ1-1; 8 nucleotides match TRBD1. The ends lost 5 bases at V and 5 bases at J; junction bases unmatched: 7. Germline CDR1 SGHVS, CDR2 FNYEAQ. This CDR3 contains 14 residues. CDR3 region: CASSRGQGRTEAFF. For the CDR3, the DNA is TGTGCCAGCAGCCGAGGACAGGGAAGGACTGAAGCTTTCTTT. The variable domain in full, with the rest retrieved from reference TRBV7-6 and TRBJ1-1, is GAGVSQSPRYKVTKRGQDVALRCDPISGHVSLYWYRQALGQGPEFLTYFNYEAQQDKSGLPNDRFSAERPEGSISTLTIQRTEQRDSAMYRCASSRGQGRTEAFFGQGTRLTVV.

The CDR3 coding sequence is TGCGCCAGCAGCCAAGATGACGGTAGCGGGAGGGCCAGATCTCAAGAGACCCAGTACTTC. It specifies CASSQDDGSGRARSQETQYF. V usage is TRBV4-1 and J usage is TRBJ2-5; 11 nucleotides align to TRBD2. The CDR3 sequence is 20 residues long. CDR1 MGHRA and CDR2 YSYEKL come from the germline V gene. Trimming took 0 bases from V and 2 from J; bases not matched to a gene: 14.

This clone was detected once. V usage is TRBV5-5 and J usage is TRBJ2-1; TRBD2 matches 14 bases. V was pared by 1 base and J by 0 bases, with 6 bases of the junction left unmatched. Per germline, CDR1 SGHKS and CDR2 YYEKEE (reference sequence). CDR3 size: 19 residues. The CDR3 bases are TGTGCCAGCAGCTTGAGACTAGCGGGAGGGTTCCCCTCCTACAATGAGCAGTTCTTC. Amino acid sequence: CASSLRLAGGFPSYNEQFF.

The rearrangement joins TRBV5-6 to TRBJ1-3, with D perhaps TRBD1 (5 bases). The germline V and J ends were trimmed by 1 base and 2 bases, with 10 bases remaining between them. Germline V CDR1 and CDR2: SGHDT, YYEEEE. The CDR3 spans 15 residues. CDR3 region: CASSLLGGTGNTIYF. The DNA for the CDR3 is TGTGCCAGCAGCTTGTTGGGGGGTACTGGAAACACCATATATTTT.